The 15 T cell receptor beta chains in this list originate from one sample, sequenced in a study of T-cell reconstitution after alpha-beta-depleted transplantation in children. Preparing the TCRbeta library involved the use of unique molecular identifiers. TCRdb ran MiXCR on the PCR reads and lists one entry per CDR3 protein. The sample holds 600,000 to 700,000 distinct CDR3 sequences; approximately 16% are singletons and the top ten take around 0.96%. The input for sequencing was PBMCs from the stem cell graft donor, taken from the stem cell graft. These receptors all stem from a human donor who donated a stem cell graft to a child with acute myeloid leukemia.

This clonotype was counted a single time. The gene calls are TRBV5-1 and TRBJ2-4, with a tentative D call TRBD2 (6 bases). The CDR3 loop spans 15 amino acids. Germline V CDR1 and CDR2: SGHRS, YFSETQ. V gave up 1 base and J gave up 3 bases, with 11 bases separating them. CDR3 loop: CASSLWGDSKNIQYF. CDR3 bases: TGCGCCAGCAGCTTGTGGGGGGATAGCAAAAACATTCAGTACTTC.

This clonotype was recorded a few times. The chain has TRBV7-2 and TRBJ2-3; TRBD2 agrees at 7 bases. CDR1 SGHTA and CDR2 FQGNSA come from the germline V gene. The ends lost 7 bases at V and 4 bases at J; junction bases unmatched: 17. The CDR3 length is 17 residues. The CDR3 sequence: CASNPALRPGGADTQYF. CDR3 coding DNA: TGTGCCAGCAACCCGGCTCTTAGGCCGGGGGGTGCAGATACGCAGTATTTT.

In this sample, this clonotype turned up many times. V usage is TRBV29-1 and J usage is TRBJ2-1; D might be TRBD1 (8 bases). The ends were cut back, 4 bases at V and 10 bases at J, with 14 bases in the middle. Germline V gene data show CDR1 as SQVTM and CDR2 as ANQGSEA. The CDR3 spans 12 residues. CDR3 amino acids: CSVVQGEGEQFF. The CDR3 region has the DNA TGCAGCGTTGTACAGGGGGAGGGAGAGCAGTTCTTC.

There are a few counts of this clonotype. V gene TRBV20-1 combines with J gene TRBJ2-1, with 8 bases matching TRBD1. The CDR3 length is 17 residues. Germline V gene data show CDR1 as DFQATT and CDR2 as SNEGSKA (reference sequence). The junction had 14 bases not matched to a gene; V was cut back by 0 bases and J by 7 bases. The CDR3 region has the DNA TGCAGTGCTAGAGATATGGGCAGGGGGCAGACCAGGAATGAGCAGTTCTTC. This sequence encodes CSARDMGRGQTRNEQFF.

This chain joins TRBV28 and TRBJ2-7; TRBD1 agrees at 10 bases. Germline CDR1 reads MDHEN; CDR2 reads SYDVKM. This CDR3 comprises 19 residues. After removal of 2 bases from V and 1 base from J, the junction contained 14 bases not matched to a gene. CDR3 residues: CASSLGTGVVGPHSYEQYV. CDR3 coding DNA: TGTGCCAGCAGTTTAGGGACAGGGGTTGTGGGTCCACATTCCTACGAGCAGTACGTC.

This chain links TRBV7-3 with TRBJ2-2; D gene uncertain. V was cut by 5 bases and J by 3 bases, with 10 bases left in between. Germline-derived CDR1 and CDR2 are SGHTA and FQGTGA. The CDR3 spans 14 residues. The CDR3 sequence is CASSDAGYTGELFF. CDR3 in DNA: TGTGCCAGCAGCGATGCCGGGTACACCGGGGAGCTGTTTTTT. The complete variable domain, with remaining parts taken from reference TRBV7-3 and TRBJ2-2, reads GAGVSQTPSNKVTEKGKYVELRCDPISGHTALYWYRQSLGQGPEFLIYFQGTGAADDSGLPNDRFFAVRPEGSVSTLKIQRTERGDSAVYLCASSDAGYTGELFFGEGSRLTVL.

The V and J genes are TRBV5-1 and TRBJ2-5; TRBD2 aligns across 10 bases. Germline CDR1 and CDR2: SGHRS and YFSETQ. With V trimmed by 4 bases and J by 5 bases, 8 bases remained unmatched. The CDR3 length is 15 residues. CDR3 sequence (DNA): TGCGCCAGCAGCGACAAGCGGGGGGGCCGCGAGACCCAGTACTTC. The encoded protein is CASSDKRGGRETQYF.

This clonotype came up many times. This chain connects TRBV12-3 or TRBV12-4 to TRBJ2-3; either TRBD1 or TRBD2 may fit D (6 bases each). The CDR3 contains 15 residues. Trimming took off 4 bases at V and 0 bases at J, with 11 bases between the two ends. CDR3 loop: CASSSTGASTDTQYF. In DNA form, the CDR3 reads TGTGCCAGCAGTTCCACGGGGGCTAGCACAGATACGCAGTATTTT.

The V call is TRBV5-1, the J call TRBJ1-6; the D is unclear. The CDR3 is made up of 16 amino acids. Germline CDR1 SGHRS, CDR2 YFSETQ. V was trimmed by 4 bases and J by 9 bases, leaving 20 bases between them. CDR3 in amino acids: CASSQTEGLVGSPLHF. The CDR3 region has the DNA TGCGCCAGCAGCCAAACCGAAGGGCTGGTGGGTTCACCCCTCCACTTT. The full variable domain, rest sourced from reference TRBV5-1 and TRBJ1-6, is KAGVTQTPRYLIKTRGQQVTLSCSPISGHRSVSWYQQTPGQGLQFLFEYFSETQRNKGNFPGRFSGRQFSNSRSEMNVSTLELGDSALYLCASSQTEGLVGSPLHFGNGTRLTVT.

As DNA, the CDR3 is TGTGCCAGCAGTGGTAGGAGAGGCAGGGAAGCTGGGGCCAACGTCCTGACTTTC. It encodes CASSGRRGREAGANVLTF. J is TRBJ2-6 and V is TRBV2; D is perhaps TRBD1 (5 bases). CDR3 length: 18 residues. Trimming took 4 bases from V and 2 from J, leaving 18 bases between them. CDR1 and CDR2 (germline): SNHLY, FYNNEI.

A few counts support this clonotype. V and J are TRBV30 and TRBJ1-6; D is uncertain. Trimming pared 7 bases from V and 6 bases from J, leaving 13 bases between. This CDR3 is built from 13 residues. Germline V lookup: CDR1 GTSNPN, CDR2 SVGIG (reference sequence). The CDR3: CASTAGSNSPLHF. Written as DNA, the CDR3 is TGTGCCTCCACCGCGGGATCTAATTCACCCCTCCACTTT.

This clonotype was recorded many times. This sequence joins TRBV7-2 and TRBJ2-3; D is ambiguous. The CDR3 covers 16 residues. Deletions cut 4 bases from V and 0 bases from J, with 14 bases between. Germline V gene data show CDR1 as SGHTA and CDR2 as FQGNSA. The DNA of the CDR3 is TGTGCCAGCAGCTCCGAGCGCGGACGGAGCACAGATACGCAGTATTTT. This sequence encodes CASSSERGRSTDTQYF.

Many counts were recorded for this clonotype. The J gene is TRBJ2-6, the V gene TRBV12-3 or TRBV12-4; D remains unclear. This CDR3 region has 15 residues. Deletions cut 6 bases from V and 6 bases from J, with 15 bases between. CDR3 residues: CASSRGTYQANVLTF. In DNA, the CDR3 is TGTGCCAGCAGCCGCGGAACCTATCAGGCCAACGTCCTGACTTTC.

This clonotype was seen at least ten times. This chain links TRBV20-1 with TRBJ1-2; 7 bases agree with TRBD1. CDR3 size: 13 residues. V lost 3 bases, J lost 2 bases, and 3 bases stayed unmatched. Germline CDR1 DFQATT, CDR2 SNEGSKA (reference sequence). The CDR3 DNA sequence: TGCAGTGCTAGGCAGGGGGGGAACTATGGCTACACCTTC. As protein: CSARQGGNYGYTF.

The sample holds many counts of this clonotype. This CDR3 reads CASSLGQGNWDEQFF. CDR3 in DNA: TGTGCCAGCAGCTTAGGACAGGGGAATTGGGATGAGCAGTTCTTC. The V call is TRBV5-5, the J call TRBJ2-1; 9 bases match TRBD1. J was trimmed by 8 bases and V by 2 bases; bases with no gene match: 8. The CDR3 is 15 residues long. CDR1 SGHKS and CDR2 YYEKEE come from the germline V gene (reference sequence).